Listed below are T cell receptor beta chains from one sample, sequenced in a study of T cell responses to AZD1222 COVID-19 vaccine. Sequencing was performed with immunoSEQ multiplex PCR; in TCRdb, only in-frame clones are kept and a portion is missing. The sample lists roughly 120,000 clones, roughly 89% occurring once. Sequenced material: peripheral blood, taken 28 days after the second AZD1222 dose. These TCRs come from an adult who received the AZD1222 COVID-19 vaccine. The CDR3 runs from the conserved cysteine through the conserved F or W. A D gene is named only where the DNA matches it firmly.

j_call d_call v_call cdr3_aa
TRBJ2-3 NA TRBV6-2/TRBV6-3 CASSGSSTDTQYF
TRBJ1-2 TRBD1 TRBV25-1 CASSEPRDSLYGYTF
TRBJ1-1 TRBD1 TRBV7-2 CASSSGGTGTEAFF
TRBJ2-3 TRBD2 TRBV11-3 CASSPHSGGGDTQYF
TRBJ2-2 NA TRBV5-1 CASRGAGELFF
TRBJ1-2 TRBD1 TRBV6-5 CASALYDRAPHGYTF
TRBJ1-2 TRBD1 TRBV18 CASSPPRTGAGIRGYTF
TRBJ1-2 NA TRBV18 CASSLGTPVAGYTF
TRBJ1-1 NA TRBV6-2/TRBV6-3 CASSYLGVLNTEAFF
TRBJ2-3 NA TRBV10-1 CASSESKADTQYF
TRBJ1-1 NA TRBV19 CASSPTGDSLNTEAFF
TRBJ2-7 NA TRBV4-1 CASSQPRSILSYEQYF
TRBJ2-5 TRBD1 TRBV5-5 CASSPGTVPQETQYF
TRBJ2-3 NA TRBV4-2 CASIAQKPDTQYF
TRBJ2-2 TRBD1 TRBV11-3 CASSSSGTVNTGELFF
TRBJ2-5 TRBD1 TRBV11-1 CASSQGEHQETQYF
TRBJ2-3 TRBD1 TRBV24-1 CATQGAGTDTQYF
TRBJ2-7 NA TRBV5-6 CASSLLPPQGREQYF
TRBJ1-5 NA TRBV19 CASNHQAQGQPQHF
TRBJ1-2 TRBD1 TRBV7-3 CASSPGQDWGYGYTF
TRBJ1-3 NA TRBV13 CASSSDGLWGSGNTIYF
TRBJ2-6 NA TRBV7-9 CASSSVQAAGANVLTF
TRBJ1-1 NA TRBV28 CASKKGGQLGTEAFF
TRBJ2-1 TRBD1 TRBV4-2 CASSQEGQSHNEQFF
TRBJ1-1 TRBD1 TRBV7-3 CASSSGQVLNTEAFF
TRBJ2-3 TRBD2 TRBV28 CASSSPGLAGDTQYF
TRBJ1-2 NA TRBV4-3 CASSQDTGSSGYTF
TRBJ2-7 NA TRBV5-6 CASSSTQGLPYEQYF
TRBJ1-6 NA TRBV9 CASSVGTATYNSPLHF
TRBJ2-1 NA TRBV10-3 CAITRVRAASSYNEQFF
TRBJ1-4 NA TRBV12-3/TRBV12-4 CASSQQGTEKLFF
TRBJ1-4 TRBD1 TRBV7-9 CASSLAPGTDNEKLFF
TRBJ2-2 NA TRBV7-2 CASSKQKYTGELFF
TRBJ2-3 NA TRBV7-2 CASSLDRGSTDTQYF
TRBJ2-3 NA TRBV19 CASSMGPSTDTQYF
TRBJ1-6 NA TRBV6-4 CASSDSSNSPLHF
TRBJ1-2 NA TRBV7-2 CASRLDSHYGYTF